The 31 T cell receptor beta chains given below trace back to one sample, sequenced in a study of blood T cell repertoires in COVID-19. Clones were sequenced by immunoSEQ multiplex PCR, and TCRdb holds only the in-frame ones, with some missing. The repertoire holds roughly 58,000 clones, with 75% to 90% as singletons. The specimen sequenced was peripheral blood. Receptor source: a man aged 60-69 years with COVID-19, enrolled during active disease.

The genes are TRBV5-5 and TRBJ1-2; D is unresolved. Per the germline V gene, CDR1 is SGHKS and CDR2 is YYEKEE (reference sequence). The CDR3 has 14 residues. Trimming took 4 bases from V and 1 from J, leaving 11 bases between them. This chain's CDR3 is CASSDPLDNYGYTF. For the CDR3, the DNA is TGTGCCAGCAGCGACCCTCTAGATAACTATGGCTACACCTTC.

V usage is TRBV12-5 and J usage is TRBJ2-6, with TRBD2 matching 8 bases. The germline V gene encodes CDR1 LGHNT and CDR2 FRNRAP. This CDR3 has 15 amino acids. V gave up 7 bases and J gave up 4 bases; unmatched junction bases: 6. The CDR3 nucleotides read TGTGCTAGTGACCGGGGGGGGCCCGGGGCCAACGTCCTGACTTTC. Protein product: CASDRGGPGANVLTF.

J is TRBJ2-1 and V is TRBV11-3; D perhaps matches TRBD1 (7 bases). The CDR3 is 15 residues long. Germline CDR1 SGHNT, CDR2 YENEEA. Trimming removed 2 bases at V and 3 bases at J, with 11 bases between. Here the CDR3 reads CASSLQGGLYNEQFF. The CDR3 bases are TGTGCCAGCAGCTTACAGGGGGGCCTCTACAATGAGCAGTTCTTC.

The chain links TRBV19 to TRBJ1-3, with D hard to call. V lost 7 bases to trimming and J lost 0 bases, with 4 bases between them. This CDR3 contains 12 residues. Germline V lookup: CDR1 LNHDA, CDR2 SQIVND (reference sequence). The CDR3 reads CASTNSGNTIYF. The CDR3 DNA is TGTGCCAGTACAAACTCTGGAAACACCATATATTTT.

V and J are TRBV4-2 and TRBJ2-3; possibly TRBD2 for D (6 bases). Trimming left V 0 bases short and J 1 base short, with 11 bases between. The CDR3 loop spans 16 amino acids. Germline assignment: CDR1 LGHNA and CDR2 YNFKEQ. The CDR3 loop is CASSQETSPRTDTQYF. CDR3 nucleotide sequence: TGTGCCAGCAGCCAAGAGACTAGTCCCCGCACAGATACGCAGTATTTT.

The rearrangement joins TRBV7-9 to TRBJ2-5; TRBD1 matches at 12 bases. Germline V gene sequence: CDR1 SEHNR, CDR2 FQNEAQ (reference sequence). J gave up 5 bases and V 1 base, and 2 bases lay outside the gene matches. The CDR3 contains 15 residues. DNA for the CDR3: TGTGCCAGCAGCTTAGGGGACAGGGGGCTGGAGACCCAGTACTTC. It is translated as CASSLGDRGLETQYF.

This clone was detected ten times or more. The J gene is TRBJ1-2, the V gene TRBV7-8; tentatively, D is TRBD1 (5 bases). The CDR3 consists of 15 residues. Germline CDR1 reads SGHVS; CDR2 reads FQNEAQ. V lost 4 bases and J lost 0, with 12 bases in between. CDR3 amino acids: CASSSLGGANYGYTF. CDR3 bases: TGTGCCAGCAGCTCCCTGGGGGGAGCTAACTATGGCTACACCTTC.

The V call is TRBV3-1 (or the pseudogene TRBV3-2), the J call TRBJ2-1, with D possibly being TRBD2 (7 bases). Germline CDR1 reads LGHDT; CDR2 reads YNNKEL (reference sequence). Trimming removed 7 bases from V and 5 bases from J, with 12 bases in between. The CDR3 contains 13 residues. CDR3 region: CASTRGGNNEQFF. The CDR3 DNA follows: TGTGCCAGCACCCGCGGGGGCAACAATGAGCAGTTCTTC.

V and J are TRBV3-1 (or the pseudogene TRBV3-2) and TRBJ2-3, with 7 bases identical to TRBD2. This CDR3 has 16 residues. The germline V gene has CDR1 LGHDT and CDR2 YNNKEL (reference sequence). The J segment lost 0 bases and the V segment lost 3 bases, leaving 6 bases of the junction unmatched. The CDR3 sequence is CASSQLAGTSTDTQYF. CDR3 coding DNA: TGTGCCAGCAGCCAGTTAGCGGGCACTAGCACAGATACGCAGTATTTT.

The gene calls are TRBV6-5 and TRBJ2-7; 7 bases map to TRBD1. Germline lookup yields CDR1 MNHEY and CDR2 SVGAGI. J lost 3 bases, V lost 6 bases, and 5 bases had no gene match. The CDR3 is 13 amino acids. As DNA, the CDR3 is TGTGCCAGCAGCCCCCGGACAGGCTACGAGCAGTACTTC. Its protein product is CASSPRTGYEQYF.

This clone was counted only a few times. V gene TRBV5-1 combines with J gene TRBJ2-7; TRBD2 is a possible D gene (6 bases). The V and J ends lost 0 bases and 2 bases respectively, with 12 bases between them. The CDR3 contains 15 residues. Germline V lookup: CDR1 SGHRS, CDR2 YFSETQ. The CDR3 loop reads CASSLGGTAAYEQYF. As DNA, the CDR3 is TGCGCCAGCAGCTTGGGCGGGACTGCGGCCTACGAGCAGTACTTC.

The chain joins TRBV9 to TRBJ2-2; TRBD2 might be the D (5 bases). V was trimmed by 2 bases and J by 1 base, leaving 9 bases between them. Germline V CDR1 and CDR2: SGDLS, YYNGEE. The CDR3 sequence is 15 residues long. This CDR3 is CASSVESGNTGELFF. The CDR3 DNA reads as TGTGCCAGCAGCGTTGAAAGCGGGAACACCGGGGAGCTGTTTTTT.

This clone has just a few counts. The V gene is TRBV27, the J gene TRBJ1-1; perhaps TRBD1 as D (6 bases). The length of the CDR3 is 13 residues. Trimming shortened V by 4 bases and J by 1 base, and 7 bases separated the two germline ends. Germline loops: CDR1 MNHEY, CDR2 SMNVEV (reference sequence). CDR3 nucleotide sequence: TGTGCCAGCAGTTCCAGGGGGAACACTGAAGCTTTCTTT. Its protein is CASSSRGNTEAFF.

The V call is TRBV19, the J call TRBJ2-1; 9 nucleotides align to TRBD1. Trimming removed 6 bases from V and 9 bases from J; junction bases left unmatched: 12. This CDR3 is 15 amino acids long. In germline, CDR1 is LNHDA, CDR2 SQIVND (reference sequence). The CDR3 here is CASSQGQGFVGEQFF. The CDR3 DNA sequence: TGTGCCAGTAGCCAGGGACAGGGATTTGTCGGTGAGCAGTTCTTC.

Turning to this clone: This same CDR3 is encoded by further DNA sequences in the sample. The chain is built from TRBV5-8 and TRBJ1-3; tentative D call: TRBD1 (6 bases). V was trimmed by 2 bases and J by 1 base, leaving 7 bases between them. The CDR3 runs to 14 residues. CDR1 and CDR2 (germline): SGHTS, YDEGEE. DNA for the CDR3: TGTGCCAGCAGCTTCCAGGGGTCTGGAAACACCATATATTTT. It yields the protein CASSFQGSGNTIYF.

The gene calls are TRBV19 and TRBJ1-3; no definite D call. The CDR3 spans 11 residues. The germline V gene encodes CDR1 LNHDA and CDR2 SQIVND (reference sequence). V was shortened by 3 bases and J by 6 bases, with 3 bases between the two germline ends. This CDR3 reads CASSILNTIYF. The CDR3 nucleotides are TGTGCCAGTAGTATCTTAAACACCATATATTTT.

The CDR3 sequence is CASSRLMSTSADTQYF. The CDR3 DNA follows: TGTGCCAGCAGTCGGTTAATGTCGACTAGCGCAGATACGCAGTATTTT. The chain links TRBV6-2 or TRBV6-3 to TRBJ2-3; 8 bases match TRBD2. Germline V gene data show CDR1 as MNHEY and CDR2 as SVGEGT. The V and J ends lost 5 bases and 4 bases, in that order; junction bases with no gene match: 11. The CDR3 contains 16 residues.

The table lists this clone with a count of one. The chain is built from TRBV11-2 and TRBJ1-4, with TRBD1 matching 9 bases. The V segment lost 4 bases and the J segment 0 bases; nucleotides outside the gene matches: 3. The CDR3 is 16 residues long. Germline CDR1 SGHAT, CDR2 FQNNGV. The DNA of the CDR3 is TGTGCCAGCAGCTCGGGGACAGGGCCAACTAATGAAAAACTGTTTTTT. Translated: CASSSGTGPTNEKLFF.

The CDR3 nucleotides are TGTGCCACCAGCAGAGATAATTTGGATACGCAGTATTTT. Translating gives CATSRDNLDTQYF. V usage is TRBV15 and J usage is TRBJ2-3; D is unresolved. The CDR3 extends over 13 amino acids. Trimming took 0 bases from V and 6 from J, leaving 7 bases between them. Germline V gives CDR1 LNHNV, CDR2 YYDKDF (reference sequence).

This chain connects TRBV9 to TRBJ2-5; 8 positions agree with TRBD1. Germline trimming cut 4 bases from V and 3 bases from J; bases unmatched to any gene: 5. The CDR3 extends over 14 amino acids. The germline gives CDR1 SGDLS, CDR2 YYNGEE. CDR3 DNA: TGTGCCAGCAGCCCCCTGGACAGGGAAGAGACCCAGTACTTC. It translates to CASSPLDREETQYF.

This chain's CDR3 is CATSRRTTSGRALGEQYF. The CDR3 DNA is TGTGCCACCAGCAGAAGAACCACTAGCGGGAGGGCCCTAGGGGAGCAGTACTTC. The chain is built from TRBV15 and TRBJ2-7; 13 positions agree with TRBD2. The CDR3 loop spans 18 amino acids. J was trimmed by 7 bases and V by 2 bases; bases with no gene match: 14. Germline lookup yields CDR1 LNHNV and CDR2 YYDKDF (reference sequence).

The chain recombines TRBV5-1 with TRBJ2-2; 10 bases agree with TRBD2. V shed 1 base and J 1 base; nucleotides not matched to a gene: 7. This CDR3 spans 18 amino acids. In germline, CDR1 is SGHRS, CDR2 YFSETQ. The CDR3, as DNA: TGCGCCAGCAGCTTGAGGAGTCTAGCGGGGGTGAACACCGGGGAGCTGTTTTTT. Protein sequence: CASSLRSLAGVNTGELFF.

The V and J genes are TRBV20-1 and TRBJ2-1; possible D gene TRBD1, 6 bases. The CDR3 length is 11 residues. V lost 6 bases to trimming and J lost 8 bases, with 11 bases between them. CDR1 is DFQATT, CDR2 SNEGSKA, per germline (reference sequence). This CDR3 is CSAPYRDEQFF. The CDR3, as DNA: TGCAGTGCACCCTACAGGGATGAGCAGTTCTTC.

The chain recombines TRBV23-1 with TRBJ1-2; 10 nucleotides match TRBD1. TRBV23-1 is assigned to the ORF class and has an uncertain function. This CDR3 comprises 18 residues. V lost 10 bases and J lost 5; bases outside the gene matches: 22. The CDR3 sequence: CATKISKGDRGRNYGYTF. Here the CDR3 DNA reads TGCGCCACCAAAATCTCCAAAGGGGACAGGGGAAGGAATTATGGCTACACCTTC.

This chain joins TRBV2 and TRBJ2-1; D is perhaps TRBD1 (5 bases). Germline V gene lookup returns CDR1 SNHLY and CDR2 FYNNEI. V lost 6 bases and J 14 bases, leaving 20 bases between the germline ends. This CDR3 is 13 amino acids long. The CDR3 DNA follows: TGTGCCAGCAGCCAGAAGTTGGCCTCAGGGAAGTTCTTC. This translates into CASSQKLASGKFF. Drawing the rest from reference TRBV2 and TRBJ2-1, the complete variable domain is EPEVTQTPSHQVTQMGQEVILRCVPISNHLYFYWYRQILGQKVEFLVSFYNNEISEKSEIFDDQFSVERPDGSNFTLKIRSTKLEDSAMYFCASSQKLASGKFFGPGTRLTVL.

The chain is built from TRBV27 and TRBJ2-7; D might be TRBD2 (6 bases). The germline CDR1 and CDR2 sequences are MNHEY and SMNVEV (reference sequence). The V end lost 1 base, the J end lost 3 bases, and 22 bases lay between the germline ends. The CDR3 runs to 18 residues. The CDR3 coding sequence is TGTGCCAGCAGTTTATATCCAGAAGTTTGGGGGGAGAACTACGAGCAGTACTTC. It codes for CASSLYPEVWGENYEQYF.

This clone was counted a single time. The J gene is TRBJ2-1, the V gene TRBV10-3; 9 nucleotides match TRBD2. The CDR3 length is 14 residues. V gave up 4 bases and J gave up 10 bases; unmatched junction bases: 8. Germline CDR1 and CDR2: ENHRY and SYGVKD. CDR3 sequence (DNA): TGTGCCATCAGTGGACGCGGGAGGGAGGGAGAGCAGTTCTTC. Translation gives CAISGRGREGEQFF.

The V call is TRBV28, the J call TRBJ1-1, with D possibly TRBD1 on 5 matching bases. Germline V lookup: CDR1 MDHEN, CDR2 SYDVKM. With 11 bases removed from V and 3 bases from J, the gap between germline ends came to 13 bases. The CDR3 runs 12 residues. The CDR3 coding sequence is TGTGCCTCCGGGGCGGGGCACACTGAAGCTTTCTTT. Amino acid sequence: CASGAGHTEAFF.

The V and J genes are TRBV18 and TRBJ2-4; D perhaps matches TRBD2 (6 bases). CDR1 and CDR2 from the germline V gene are KGHSH and LQKENI. The V and J ends lost 0 bases and 9 bases respectively, with 15 bases between them. The CDR3 has 15 residues. CDR3 region: CASSPPAGTGGIQYF. As DNA, the CDR3 is TGTGCCAGCTCACCACCGGCAGGGACTGGGGGCATTCAGTACTTC.

As to this clone: Distinct nucleotide sequences in the sample also encode this CDR3. This chain uses TRBV19 with TRBJ1-1; the D is unclear. CDR3 size: 13 residues. V gave up 1 base and J gave up 2 bases, with 5 bases separating them. Germline V gene lookup returns CDR1 LNHDA and CDR2 SQIVND (reference sequence). The CDR3 is CASSIVLNTEAFF. CDR3 DNA: TGTGCCAGTAGTATAGTGTTAAACACTGAAGCTTTCTTT.

The J gene is TRBJ1-2, the V gene TRBV12-3 or TRBV12-4, with a possible D match to TRBD1 (5 bases). This CDR3 has 13 residues. V was pared by 6 bases and J by 8 bases, with 16 bases between. The CDR3 loop reads CASSTVRGAGYTF. The DNA for the CDR3 is TGTGCCAGCAGCACAGTTAGGGGCGCCGGCTACACCTTC.